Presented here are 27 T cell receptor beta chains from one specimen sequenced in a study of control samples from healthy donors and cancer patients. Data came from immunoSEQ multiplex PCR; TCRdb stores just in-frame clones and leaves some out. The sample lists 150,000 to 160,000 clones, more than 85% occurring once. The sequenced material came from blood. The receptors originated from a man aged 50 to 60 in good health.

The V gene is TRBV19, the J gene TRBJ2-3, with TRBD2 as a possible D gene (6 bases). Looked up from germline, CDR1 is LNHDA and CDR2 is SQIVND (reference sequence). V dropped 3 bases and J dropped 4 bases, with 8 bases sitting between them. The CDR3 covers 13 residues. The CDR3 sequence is CASSMTRADTQYF. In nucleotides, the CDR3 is TGTGCCAGTAGTATGACTAGAGCAGATACGCAGTATTTT.

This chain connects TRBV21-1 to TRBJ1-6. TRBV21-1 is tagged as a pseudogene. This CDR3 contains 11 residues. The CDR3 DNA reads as TGTGCCAGCAGCAAAGATTCACCCCTCCACTTT. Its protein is CASSKDSPLHF.

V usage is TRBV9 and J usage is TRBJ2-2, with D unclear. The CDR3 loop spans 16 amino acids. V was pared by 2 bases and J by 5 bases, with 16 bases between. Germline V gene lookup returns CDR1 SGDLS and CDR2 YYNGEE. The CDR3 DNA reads TGTGCCAGCAGCGTTACAACCCGCCCGGGTACCGGGGAGCTGTTTTTT. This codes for CASSVTTRPGTGELFF.

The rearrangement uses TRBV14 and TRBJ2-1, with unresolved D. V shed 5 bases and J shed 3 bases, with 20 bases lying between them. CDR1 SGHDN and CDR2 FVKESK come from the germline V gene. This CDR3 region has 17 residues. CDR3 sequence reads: CASSNPPGIRGYNEQFF. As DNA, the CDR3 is TGTGCCAGCAGCAACCCTCCTGGGATCCGCGGCTACAATGAGCAGTTCTTC.

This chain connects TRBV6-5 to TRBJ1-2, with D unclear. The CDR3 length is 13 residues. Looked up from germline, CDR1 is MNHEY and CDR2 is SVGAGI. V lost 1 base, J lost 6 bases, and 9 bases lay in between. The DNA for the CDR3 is TGTGCCAGCAGTTACTGGGCGGCCCATGGCTACACCTTC. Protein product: CASSYWAAHGYTF.

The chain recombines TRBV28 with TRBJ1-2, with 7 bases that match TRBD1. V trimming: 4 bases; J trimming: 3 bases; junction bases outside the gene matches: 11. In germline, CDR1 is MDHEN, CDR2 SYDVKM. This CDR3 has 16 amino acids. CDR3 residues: CASSSDRVFPYYGYTF. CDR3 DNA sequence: TGTGCCAGCAGTTCCGACAGGGTCTTTCCCTACTATGGCTACACCTTC.

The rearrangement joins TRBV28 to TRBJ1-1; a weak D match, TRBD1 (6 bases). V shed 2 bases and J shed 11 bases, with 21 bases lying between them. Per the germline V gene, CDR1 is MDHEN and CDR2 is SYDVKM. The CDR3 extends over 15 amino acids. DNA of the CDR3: TGTGCCAGCAGTTTACTAGGGGGGATGAACGGTGGGGCTTTCTTT. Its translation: CASSLLGGMNGGAFF. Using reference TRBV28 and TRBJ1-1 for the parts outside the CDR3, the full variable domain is DVKVTQSSRYLVKRTGEKVFLECVQDMDHENMFWYRQDPGLGLRLIYFSYDVKMKEKGDIPEGYSVSREKKERFSLILESASTNQTSMYLCASSLLGGMNGGAFFGQGTRLTVV.

CDR3 sequence reads: CASSFQGQPQHF. The CDR3, as DNA: TGTGCCAGCAGCTTCCAGGGTCAGCCCCAGCATTTT. This chain connects TRBV7-9 to TRBJ1-5, with TRBD1 as a possible D gene (5 bases). Germline-derived CDR1 and CDR2 are SEHNR and FQNEAQ (reference sequence). With 3 bases removed from V and 6 bases from J, the gap between germline ends came to 6 bases. The CDR3 runs 12 residues.

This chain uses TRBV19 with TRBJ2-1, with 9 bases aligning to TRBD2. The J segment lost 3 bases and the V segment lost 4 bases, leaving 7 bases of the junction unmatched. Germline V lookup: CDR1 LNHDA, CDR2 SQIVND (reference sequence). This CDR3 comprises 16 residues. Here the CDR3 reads CASSTRLAAHYNEQFF. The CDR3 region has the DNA TGTGCCAGTAGTACAAGACTAGCGGCCCACTACAATGAGCAGTTCTTC.

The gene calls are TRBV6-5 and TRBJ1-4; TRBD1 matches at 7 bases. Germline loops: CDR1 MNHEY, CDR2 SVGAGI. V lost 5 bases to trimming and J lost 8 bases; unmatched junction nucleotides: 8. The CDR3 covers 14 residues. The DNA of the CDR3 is TGTGCCAGCAGTCTCAACAGGGGTTACGAAAAACTGTTTTTT. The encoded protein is CASSLNRGYEKLFF.

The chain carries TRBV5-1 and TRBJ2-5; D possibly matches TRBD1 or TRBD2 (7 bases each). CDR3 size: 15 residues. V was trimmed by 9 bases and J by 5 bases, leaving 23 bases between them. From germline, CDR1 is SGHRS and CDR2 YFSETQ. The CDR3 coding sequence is TGCGCCATCGGGGGGAGCACAGGGGAAGGGGAGACCCAGTACTTC. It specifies CAIGGSTGEGETQYF.

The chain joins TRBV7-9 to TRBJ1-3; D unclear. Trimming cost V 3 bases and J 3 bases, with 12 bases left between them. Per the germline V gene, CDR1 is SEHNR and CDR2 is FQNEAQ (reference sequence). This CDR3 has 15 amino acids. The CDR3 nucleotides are TGTGCCAGCAGCTTGAATGCGGGGAGTGGAAACACCATATATTTT. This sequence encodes CASSLNAGSGNTIYF.

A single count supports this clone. The CDR3 protein is CASSLVGGLGYF. CDR3 nucleotide sequence: TGTGCCAGCAGCTTGGTCGGGGGACTTGGGTACTTC. V gene TRBV5-8 combines with J gene TRBJ2-7; possibly TRBD2 for D (6 bases). The CDR3 spans 12 residues. Trimming took off 0 bases at V and 12 bases at J, with 13 bases between the two ends. Looked up from germline, CDR1 is SGHTS and CDR2 is YDEGEE.

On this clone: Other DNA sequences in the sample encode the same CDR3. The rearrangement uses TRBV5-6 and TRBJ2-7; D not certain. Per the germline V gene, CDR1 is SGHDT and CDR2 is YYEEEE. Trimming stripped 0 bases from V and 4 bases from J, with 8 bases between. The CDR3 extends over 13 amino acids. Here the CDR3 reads CASSLASGYEQYF. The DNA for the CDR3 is TGTGCCAGCAGCTTGGCCTCGGGTTACGAGCAGTACTTC.

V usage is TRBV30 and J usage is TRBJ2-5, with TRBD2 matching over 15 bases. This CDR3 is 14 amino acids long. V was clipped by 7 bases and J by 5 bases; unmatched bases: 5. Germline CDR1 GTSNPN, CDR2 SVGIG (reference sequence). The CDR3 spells CAYRTSGRGETQYF. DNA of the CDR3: TGTGCCTACAGGACTAGCGGGAGGGGTGAGACCCAGTACTTC.

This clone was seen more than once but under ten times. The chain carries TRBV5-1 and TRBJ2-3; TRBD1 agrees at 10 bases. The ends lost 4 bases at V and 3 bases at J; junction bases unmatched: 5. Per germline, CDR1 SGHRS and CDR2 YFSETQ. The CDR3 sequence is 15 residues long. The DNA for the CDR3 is TGCGCCAGCAGCGAGACAGGGGGCCCAACAGATACGCAGTATTTT. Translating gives CASSETGGPTDTQYF. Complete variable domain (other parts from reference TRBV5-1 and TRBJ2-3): KAGVTQTPRYLIKTRGQQVTLSCSPISGHRSVSWYQQTPGQGLQFLFEYFSETQRNKGNFPGRFSGRQFSNSRSEMNVSTLELGDSALYLCASSETGGPTDTQYFGPGTRLTVL.

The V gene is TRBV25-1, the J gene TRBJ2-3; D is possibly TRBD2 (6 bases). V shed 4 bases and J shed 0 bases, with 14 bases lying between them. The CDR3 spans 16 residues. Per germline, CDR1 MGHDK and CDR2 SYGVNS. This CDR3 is CASSGIAETSTDTQYF. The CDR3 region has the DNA TGTGCCAGCAGTGGTATAGCGGAAACTAGCACAGATACGCAGTATTTT.

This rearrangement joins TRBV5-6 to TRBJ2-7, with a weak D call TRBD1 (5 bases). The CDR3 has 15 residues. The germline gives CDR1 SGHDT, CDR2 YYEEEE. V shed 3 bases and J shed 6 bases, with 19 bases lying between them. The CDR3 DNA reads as TGTGCCAGCAGCTCCTACTTACAACAGGTTTCCGAGCAGTACTTC. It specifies CASSSYLQQVSEQYF.

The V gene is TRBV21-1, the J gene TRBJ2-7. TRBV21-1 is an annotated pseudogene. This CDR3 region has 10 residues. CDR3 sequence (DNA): TGTGCCAGTGCGGTGGGAGAGCAGTACTTC. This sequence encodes CASAVGEQYF.

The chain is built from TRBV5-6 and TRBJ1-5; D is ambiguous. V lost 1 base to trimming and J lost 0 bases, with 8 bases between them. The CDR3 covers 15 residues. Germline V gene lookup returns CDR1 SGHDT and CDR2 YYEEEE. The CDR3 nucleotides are TGTGCCAGCAGCTTGCGGAGGGTTAGCAATCAGCCCCAGCATTTT. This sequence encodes CASSLRRVSNQPQHF.

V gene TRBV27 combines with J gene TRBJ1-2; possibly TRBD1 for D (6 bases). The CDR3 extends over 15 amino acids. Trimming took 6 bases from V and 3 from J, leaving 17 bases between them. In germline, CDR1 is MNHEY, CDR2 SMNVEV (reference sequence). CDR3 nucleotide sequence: TGTGCCAGCAGCCTTGAGGGGGGGGAGGACTATGGCTACACCTTC. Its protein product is CASSLEGGEDYGYTF.

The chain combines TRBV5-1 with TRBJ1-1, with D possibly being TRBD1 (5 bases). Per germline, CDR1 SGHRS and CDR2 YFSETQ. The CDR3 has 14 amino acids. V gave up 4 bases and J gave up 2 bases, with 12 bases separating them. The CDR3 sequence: CASSQGGENTEAFF. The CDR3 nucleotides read TGCGCCAGCAGCCAGGGTGGGGAAAACACTGAAGCTTTCTTT.

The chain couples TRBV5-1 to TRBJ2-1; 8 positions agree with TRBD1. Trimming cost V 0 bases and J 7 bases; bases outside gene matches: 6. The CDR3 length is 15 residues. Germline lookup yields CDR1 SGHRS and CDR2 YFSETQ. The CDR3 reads CASSLGTGKSNEQFF. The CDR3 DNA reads TGCGCCAGCAGCTTGGGGACAGGGAAATCTAATGAGCAGTTCTTC.

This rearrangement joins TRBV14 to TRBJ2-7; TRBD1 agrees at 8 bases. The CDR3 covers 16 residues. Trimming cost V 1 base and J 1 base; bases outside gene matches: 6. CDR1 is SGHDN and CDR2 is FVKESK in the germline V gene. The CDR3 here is CASSQGGTGFSYEQYF. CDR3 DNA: TGTGCCAGCAGCCAAGGGGGGACAGGATTTTCCTACGAGCAGTACTTC.

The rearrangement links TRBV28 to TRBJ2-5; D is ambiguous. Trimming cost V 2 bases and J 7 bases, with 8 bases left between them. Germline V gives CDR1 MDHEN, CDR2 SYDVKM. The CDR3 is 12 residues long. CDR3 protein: CASSLELGTQYF. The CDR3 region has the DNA TGTGCCAGCAGTTTAGAGTTGGGGACCCAGTACTTC.

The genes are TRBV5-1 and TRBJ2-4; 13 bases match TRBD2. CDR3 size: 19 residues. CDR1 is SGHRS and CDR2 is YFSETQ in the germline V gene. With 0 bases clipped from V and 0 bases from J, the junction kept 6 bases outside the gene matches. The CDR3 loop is CASSLGLAGGSRAKNIQYF. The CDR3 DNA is TGCGCCAGCAGCTTGGGACTAGCGGGAGGTTCGAGAGCCAAAAACATTCAGTACTTC.

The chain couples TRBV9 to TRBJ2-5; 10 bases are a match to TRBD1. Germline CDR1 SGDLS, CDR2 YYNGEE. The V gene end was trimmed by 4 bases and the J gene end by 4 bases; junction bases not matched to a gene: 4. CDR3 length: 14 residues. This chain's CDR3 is CASSKDRGPETQYF. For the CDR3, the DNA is TGTGCCAGCAGCAAAGACAGGGGGCCAGAGACCCAGTACTTC.